The rows below give T cell receptor beta chains drawn from one sample of a study of blood T cell repertoires in COVID-19. Sequenced by immunoSEQ multiplex PCR; TCRdb stores in-frame clones only, minus some. The sample lists around 250,000 clones; roughly 82% were seen once. Sequencing was carried out using PBMCs or T cells enriched from blood (not recorded which). The receptors originated from a woman aged 45-60 years who had recovered from COVID-19. CDR3s include the opening cysteine and the closing phenylalanine or tryptophan. Each record gives: clone size, D gene, V gene, J gene, CDR3 DNA, CDR3 protein. D genes are given only for firm matches. The size field is filled for only some rows; it gives once, few, many or a size class.

clone size: NA
D gene: NA
V gene: TRBV10-3
J gene: TRBJ1-5
CDR3 DNA: TGTGCCATCAGTGAGTCGGGACTGATCAATCAGCCCCAGCATTTT
CDR3 protein: CAISESGLINQPQHF

clone size: NA
D gene: NA
V gene: TRBV7-9
J gene: TRBJ1-6
CDR3 DNA: TGTGCCAGCAGCTCAAAATCTATGGGAGTCGGTTCACCCCTCCACTTT
CDR3 protein: CASSSKSMGVGSPLHF

clone size: NA
D gene: NA
V gene: TRBV7-9
J gene: TRBJ1-3
CDR3 DNA: TGTGCCAGCAGCTCCACAGGAAACACCATATATTTT
CDR3 protein: CASSSTGNTIYF

clone size: NA
D gene: NA
V gene: TRBV3-1/TRBV3-2
J gene: TRBJ1-1
CDR3 DNA: TGTGCCAGCAGGCGAACAGTGAACACTGAAGCTTTCTTT
CDR3 protein: CASRRTVNTEAFF

clone size: few
D gene: TRBD1
V gene: TRBV29-1
J gene: TRBJ2-7
CDR3 DNA: TGCAGCGTTGAAGGACAGGGGGCAGGCTACGAGCAGTACTTC
CDR3 protein: CSVEGQGAGYEQYF

clone size: NA
D gene: TRBD1
V gene: TRBV5-4
J gene: TRBJ2-7
CDR3 DNA: TGTGCCAGCAGCTCCAAGACAGGGAACTACGAGCAGTACTTC
CDR3 protein: CASSSKTGNYEQYF

clone size: once
D gene: NA
V gene: TRBV7-9
J gene: TRBJ1-1
CDR3 DNA: TGTGCCAGCAGCTCGGACAGAACGTACGCTGAAGCTTTCTTT
CDR3 protein: CASSSDRTYAEAFF

clone size: NA
D gene: NA
V gene: TRBV5-4
J gene: TRBJ1-1
CDR3 DNA: TGTGCCAGCAGCTTGGACAGGGCCACTGAAGCTTTCTTT
CDR3 protein: CASSLDRATEAFF

clone size: NA
D gene: NA
V gene: TRBV7-8
J gene: TRBJ1-5
CDR3 DNA: TGTGCCAGCAGCTTAGGCAGGGCGGGGGGTCAGCCCCAGCATTTT
CDR3 protein: CASSLGRAGGQPQHF

clone size: NA
D gene: TRBD1
V gene: TRBV29-1
J gene: TRBJ2-7
CDR3 DNA: TGCAGCGTTACCCGAACAGGGGCCCTCTACGAGCAGTACTTC
CDR3 protein: CSVTRTGALYEQYF

clone size: NA
D gene: NA
V gene: TRBV9
J gene: TRBJ2-5
CDR3 DNA: TGTGCCAGCAGTCCTTGGGTAGCGGAGCTCCAAGAGACCCAGTACTTC
CDR3 protein: CASSPWVAELQETQYF

clone size: NA
D gene: NA
V gene: TRBV4-3
J gene: TRBJ1-5
CDR3 DNA: TGCGCCAGCAGCCAAGCCCTTAATCAGCCCCAGCATTTT
CDR3 protein: CASSQALNQPQHF

clone size: NA
D gene: NA
V gene: TRBV7-9
J gene: TRBJ1-6
CDR3 DNA: TGTGCCAGCAGCTTCGGTCGCTCCTATAATTCACCCCTCCACTTT
CDR3 protein: CASSFGRSYNSPLHF

clone size: NA
D gene: TRBD2
V gene: TRBV7-9
J gene: TRBJ2-5
CDR3 DNA: TGTGCCAGCAGCTTAGCGCGGGAGGTAGAGACCCAGTACTTC
CDR3 protein: CASSLAREVETQYF

clone size: NA
D gene: TRBD1
V gene: TRBV10-1
J gene: TRBJ2-7
CDR3 DNA: TGCGCCAGCACCCCGACAGGGCCGCAGTACTTC
CDR3 protein: CASTPTGPQYF

clone size: NA
D gene: TRBD2
V gene: TRBV5-1
J gene: TRBJ2-1
CDR3 DNA: TGCGCCAGCAGCCACCCAAGGGAGCGGGGGGGCAATTTGGATGAGCAGTTCTTC
CDR3 protein: CASSHPRERGGNLDEQFF

clone size: once
D gene: NA
V gene: TRBV29-1
J gene: TRBJ1-1
CDR3 DNA: TGCAGCGTGGACAGTTCGAACACTGAAGCTTTCTTT
CDR3 protein: CSVDSSNTEAFF

clone size: NA
D gene: TRBD1
V gene: TRBV19
J gene: TRBJ2-2
CDR3 DNA: TGTGCCAGTAGTACAACTAGCCAGGACAGGGGGAGGACCGGGGAGCTGTTTTTT
CDR3 protein: CASSTTSQDRGRTGELFF

clone size: NA
D gene: NA
V gene: TRBV4-1
J gene: TRBJ1-4
CDR3 DNA: TGCGCCAGCAGCAGGGGAGGGAGTGAAAAACTGTTTTTT
CDR3 protein: CASSRGGSEKLFF

clone size: NA
D gene: NA
V gene: TRBV27
J gene: TRBJ2-7
CDR3 DNA: TGTGCCAGCAGTTTAGTTCCCAGGTTCCACGAGCAGTACTTC
CDR3 protein: CASSLVPRFHEQYF